Here is one T cell receptor beta chain with its context. What it recognizes is unknown. The V gene end was trimmed by 1 base and the J gene end by 5 bases; junction bases not matched to a gene: 6. Germline lookup yields CDR1 SEHNR and CDR2 FQNEAQ (reference sequence). This CDR3 has 15 amino acids. The sample belongs to a study of response to subunit inactivated influenza vaccine. Whole-study results and caveats: Seasonal influenza vaccination, on each occasion, was suggested by the authors to recruit few new T cells.

TCRdb re-called the RT-PCR reads through MiXCR, storing one row per CDR3 protein. The sample has around 520,000 distinct CDR3 sequences, less than 30% seen once; the top ten hold 1.5% to 2%. The input for sequencing was CD4+ T cells sorted from PBMCs, taken around 5 days after vaccination. The receptor was derived from a man aged 45 to 65 who received an inactivated influenza vaccine. The rearrangement uses TRBV7-9 and TRBJ2-7, with 9 bases identical to TRBD1. The chain's CDR3 is CASSLVGQGSHEQYF. CDR3 coding DNA: TGTGCCAGCAGCTTAGTGGGACAGGGTTCCCACGAGCAGTACTTC.